The rows below give T cell receptor beta chains drawn from one sample of a study of low-dose radiotherapy and immunotherapy resistance in tumors. Via MiXCR, TCRdb re-called the reads, giving one row per CDR3 protein. The sample lists under 110,000 distinct CDR3 sequences, 20% occurring once. This specimen consisted of PBMCs, obtained after low-dose radiotherapy plus immunotherapy. These receptors were taken from a male donor with prostate cancer. Both conserved end residues are part of each CDR3. Clone size is given for some rows only: seen once, a few or many times, or a class if the clone is expanded.

clone size	V gene	CDR3 protein
few	TRBV25-1	CASSVFGSPLHF
many	TRBV11-2	CASSLGGDQPQHF
many	TRBV13	CASSAGSAFF
-	TRBV19	CASRTGTGNNQPQHF
many	TRBV4-2	CASSHPGGGPDSPLHF
-	TRBV12-3/TRBV12-4	CASTPRLGNNEQFF
many	TRBV5-5	CASSSTDRFPSEQFF
many	TRBV6-2/TRBV6-3	CASSFSGGSNQPQHF
many	TRBV20-1	CSARLDRGQNEQFF
many	TRBV23-1	CASSQLVPDNQPQHF
many	TRBV3-1	CASSRGRGDTQYF
many	TRBV20-1	CSAQGTGQEEKLFF
many	TRBV3-1	CASSQDLQAAYEQYF
-	TRBV5-1	CASSLGAVQETQYF
-	TRBV11-2	CASSPGWGANEQFF
many	TRBV7-9	CASGETGLISEAFF
many	TRBV29-1	CSALWSGATEAFF
many	TRBV4-1	CASSQEGGSNYEQYF
many	TRBV4-2	CASSQPGQGDYGYTF
-	TRBV4-1	CASSQTGGRTGELFFF
many	TRBV2	CASSESLADEQFF
many	TRBV29-1	CSTQSGNTEAFF
many	TRBV5-1	CASSFGRGQEVFF
many	TRBV18	CASSPPPVTSGGARQVYEQYF
few	TRBV23-1	CASSPHEGEGRADTQYF
-	TRBV12-3/TRBV12-4	CASSFGDGYYNEQFF
-	TRBV7-9	CASSSPGQVYYEQYF
-	TRBV28	CASSLAGDNSPLHF
many	TRBV12-3/TRBV12-4	CASSFRPGGGSEQYF
many	TRBV6-5	CASSYSTTGPYTGELFF
many	TRBV2	CASSGGYTGELFF
many	TRBV7-9	CASSLAVTGDEQYF
many	TRBV10-1	CASSGLGAGVGEQFF
many	TRBV20-1	CSAARVGSGGMGQPQHF
many	TRBV7-2	CASSPGLQGWETQYF
many	TRBV19	CASSMVNTEAFF
-	TRBV29-1	CVLPGDYNEQFF
few	TRBV4-1	CASRPGAGGNEQFF
many	TRBV7-9	CASVRGEVNTEAFF
many	TRBV18	CASSPSFGLRHEQYF
many	TRBV7-9	CASSPPGTGGHQPQHF
many	TRBV29-1	CSVTDSREQYF
many	TRBV20-1	CSAKTEDEGYTF
many	TRBV10-3	CAISDHSGANVLTF
many	TRBV3-1	CASSQTGSYNEQFF